The present entry profiles one TCR beta chain with its context. Germline-derived CDR1 and CDR2 are MNHNS and SASEGT. The V gene lost 4 bases and the J gene lost 6 bases, with 19 bases spanning the gap. This CDR3 is built from 16 residues. Data came from immunoSEQ multiplex PCR; TCRdb stores just in-frame clones and leaves some out. The sample comprises under 250,000 clones, over 80% of which are singletons, and 5.5% to 7.5% rests with the top ten. The entry originates in a study of blood T cell repertoires in COVID-19. The receptor comes from a woman aged 60-75 years with active or convalescent COVID-19. The material sequenced was peripheral blood. This chain uses TRBV6-1 with TRBJ2-1; D may be TRBD2 (5 bases). CDR3 amino acids: CASSARTSDRFNEQFF. Here the CDR3 DNA reads TGTGCCAGCAGTGCCCGTACTAGTGACCGCTTCAATGAGCAGTTCTTC.